The 7 T cell receptor beta chains reported below all come from one sample, sequenced in a study of radiation and T cells in renal cell carcinoma. Generated by immunoSEQ multiplex PCR, the TCRdb table keeps only in-frame clones and is missing some. The data contain 65,000 to 80,000 clones, 80% to 90% of them seen just once; the ten biggest clones take up 20% to 25%. The time point was: blood 2 weeks post-SBRT. The sample's treatment: 15 Gy SBRT to primary tumor, nephrectomy 4 weeks later. The sequencing used blood, collected from a patient whose treatment included radiotherapy and nephrectomy. All receptors derive from a woman between 50 and 59 years old with renal cell carcinoma.

This clone was seen a handful of times. The genes are TRBV6-6 and TRBJ1-5, with TRBD1 as a possible D gene (5 bases). Germline V CDR1 and CDR2: MNHNY, SVGAGI (reference sequence). This CDR3 region has 12 residues. V lost 5 bases and J lost 7, with 9 bases in between. In DNA form, the CDR3 reads TGTGCCAGCAGTCCTCGGGGGCAGCCCCAGCATTTT. Protein: CASSPRGQPQHF.

In nucleotides, the CDR3 is TGTGCCAGCAGCTTAGCGGGACAGGGGGTTACCTACGAGCAGTACTTC. The encoded protein is CASSLAGQGVTYEQYF. The rearrangement uses TRBV7-8 and TRBJ2-7, with 11 bases aligning to TRBD1. The ends lost 0 bases at V and 2 bases at J; junction bases unmatched: 3. Germline CDR1 reads SGHVS; CDR2 reads FQNEAQ. The CDR3 is 16 residues long.

V and J are TRBV4-1 and TRBJ2-1; D not certain. The V gene's germline CDR1 is MGHRA and CDR2 YSYEKL. This CDR3 is 15 amino acids long. V was trimmed by 1 base and J by 7 bases, leaving 14 bases between them. This chain's CDR3 is CASSQVVQRWNEQFF. The CDR3 nucleotides are TGCGCCAGCAGCCAAGTGGTCCAGAGATGGAATGAGCAGTTCTTC.

This chain links TRBV4-3 with TRBJ1-5; weak D call: TRBD1 (6 bases). Looked up from germline, CDR1 is LGHNA and CDR2 is YSLEER. The CDR3 has 17 amino acids. The ends were cut back, 1 base at V and 0 bases at J, with 13 bases in the middle. CDR3 DNA: TGCGCCAGCAGCCAAGCTTTGGGGGACATTAGCAATCAGCCCCAGCATTTT. Translating gives CASSQALGDISNQPQHF.

This clone is categorized as medium-sized. This chain connects TRBV27 to TRBJ2-1, with D uncertain. The germline V gene has CDR1 MNHEY and CDR2 SMNVEV (reference sequence). V was trimmed by 0 bases and J by 2 bases, leaving 5 bases between them. This CDR3 is 14 amino acids long. CDR3 coding DNA: TGTGCCAGCAGTTTATCGAGGACCTACAATGAGCAGTTCTTC. It encodes CASSLSRTYNEQFF.

The chain is built from TRBV7-9 and TRBJ2-1; D might be TRBD1 (6 bases). The CDR3 sequence is 12 residues long. In germline, CDR1 is SEHNR, CDR2 FQNEAQ (reference sequence). Trimming cost V 8 bases and J 4 bases, with 9 bases left between them. This CDR3 reads CASGGRYNEQFF. The CDR3, as DNA: TGTGCCAGCGGGGGCAGGTACAATGAGCAGTTCTTC.

The chain carries TRBV6-1 and TRBJ1-4, with D unclear. Trimming removed 3 bases at V and 8 bases at J, with 10 bases between. This CDR3 is built from 13 residues. The V gene's germline CDR1 is MNHNS and CDR2 SASEGT. The CDR3 spells CASSERVEEKLFF. The CDR3 DNA is TGTGCCAGCAGTGAGAGGGTGGAAGAAAAACTGTTTTTT.